A single sample is the source of the 16 T cell receptor beta chains below, sequenced in a study of long-term antiretroviral therapy in people with HIV. Researchers report immunoSEQ v3.0 was run at survey level. Repertoires were generated with immunoSEQ multiplex PCR, while TCRdb's copy carries only in-frame clones and drops some. The repertoire holds approximately 15,000 clones, around 90% seen once, with more than 9% in the top ten. Material: unsorted PBMCs, obtained 6.2 years after starting antiretroviral therapy. These receptors were obtained from a man aged 35-49 years with HIV.

In its sample, this clone was seen once. V and J are TRBV20-1 and TRBJ2-7; a possible D gene is TRBD2 (5 bases). CDR1 and CDR2 (germline): DFQATT, SNEGSKA (reference sequence). The V end lost 5 bases, the J end lost 3 bases, and 8 bases lay between the germline ends. The length of the CDR3 is 11 residues. CDR3 region: CSAYRDYEQYF. CDR3 nucleotide sequence: TGCAGTGCTTACCGGGACTACGAGCAGTACTTC.

Only one count was recorded for this clone. The chain couples TRBV14 to TRBJ2-7; D not certain. The V end was cut by 1 base, the J end by 5 bases, with 18 bases between. The CDR3 has 16 amino acids. The germline CDR1 and CDR2 sequences are SGHDN and FVKESK. The CDR3 is CASSQAWFDSTNEQYF. In DNA form, the CDR3 reads TGTGCCAGCAGCCAAGCTTGGTTTGACTCTACCAACGAGCAGTACTTC.

This rearrangement joins TRBV18 to TRBJ1-3; TRBD1 agrees at 8 bases. CDR1 KGHSH and CDR2 LQKENI come from the germline V gene. Trimming took 2 bases from V and 0 from J; bases not matched to a gene: 9. The CDR3 has 18 amino acids. The CDR3 coding sequence is TGTGCCAGCTCACCAGCGGGACAGGCAATTTTCTCTGGAAACACCATATATTTT. Translating gives CASSPAGQAIFSGNTIYF.

This clone turned up a few times. This chain uses TRBV2 with TRBJ2-7; D is uncertain. Deletions cut 6 bases from V and 3 bases from J, with 3 bases between. Germline V gene lookup returns CDR1 SNHLY and CDR2 FYNNEI. The CDR3 extends over 10 amino acids. The CDR3 protein is CASSDYEQYF. CDR3 DNA: TGTGCCAGCAGCGACTACGAGCAGTACTTC.

The chain joins TRBV9 to TRBJ2-3; D gene ambiguous. CDR1 SGDLS and CDR2 YYNGEE come from the germline V gene. The CDR3 runs 13 residues. V shed 0 bases and J shed 5 bases, with 7 bases lying between them. Here the CDR3 reads CASSVALQDTQYF. The CDR3 DNA is TGTGCCAGCAGCGTAGCCCTTCAAGATACGCAGTATTTT.

The chain uses TRBV5-1 and TRBJ2-5, with D possibly matching TRBD2 (5 bases). The germline CDR1 and CDR2 sequences are SGHRS and YFSETQ. The CDR3 sequence is 15 residues long. V gave up 2 bases and J gave up 2 bases, with 13 bases separating them. The CDR3: CASSFQRSLQETQYF. For the CDR3, the DNA is TGCGCCAGCAGCTTCCAGCGGAGCCTTCAAGAGACCCAGTACTTC.

V and J are TRBV9 and TRBJ2-3, with TRBD2 identical over 12 bases. Germline loops: CDR1 SGDLS, CDR2 YYNGEE. The CDR3 length is 17 residues. The V segment lost 1 base and the J segment 4 bases; nucleotides outside the gene matches: 7. As DNA, the CDR3 is TGTGCCAGCAGCGTAACTAGCGGGAGGTTAGAGGCAGATACGCAGTATTTT. Translated: CASSVTSGRLEADTQYF. Complete variable domain (other parts from reference TRBV9 and TRBJ2-3): DSGVTQTPKHLITATGQRVTLRCSPRSGDLSVYWYQQSLDQGLQFLIQYYNGEERAKGNILERFSAQQFPDLHSELNLSSLELGDSALYFCASSVTSGRLEADTQYFGPGTRLTVL.

This clone appeared a single time. This chain joins TRBV6-1 and TRBJ1-5, with D perhaps TRBD1 (6 bases). With 4 bases removed from V and 3 bases from J, the gap between germline ends came to 10 bases. The germline V gene encodes CDR1 MNHNS and CDR2 SASEGT. This CDR3 contains 14 residues. The CDR3 nucleotides are TGTGCCAGCAGTGTCAGGGGAGACAATCAGCCCCAGCATTTT. Translating it yields CASSVRGDNQPQHF.

The V and J genes are TRBV18 and TRBJ1-2; TRBD1 agrees at 8 bases. The V gene end was trimmed by 2 bases and the J gene end by 6 bases; junction bases not matched to a gene: 8. The CDR3 sequence is 15 residues long. Germline CDR1 is KGHSH and CDR2 is LQKENI. In DNA, the CDR3 is TGTGCCAGCTCACCATTGGCAGGGGGCAGGAATGGCTACACCTTC. This translates into CASSPLAGGRNGYTF.

V usage is TRBV29-1 and J usage is TRBJ2-1; no reliable D call. The CDR3 has 11 amino acids. V gave up 7 bases and J gave up 6 bases, with 10 bases separating them. Germline CDR1 SQVTM, CDR2 ANQGSEA. CDR3 coding DNA: TGCAGCGCCGCCCCGGGCAATGAGCAGTTCTTC. Encoded protein: CSAAPGNEQFF.

The rearrangement links TRBV27 to TRBJ2-3, with D perhaps matching TRBD2 (6 bases). The germline gives CDR1 MNHEY, CDR2 SMNVEV (reference sequence). There are 17 residues in the CDR3. V was pared by 4 bases and J by 3 bases, with 20 bases between. CDR3 in DNA: TGTGCCAGCAGTTGGGACTTCCCAAACGGGTTAACAGATACGCAGTATTTT. Its protein is CASSWDFPNGLTDTQYF.

DNA of the CDR3: TGCGCCAGCAGCCAAGACTGGCCGGGGGCCTATGGCTACACCTTC. Protein: CASSQDWPGAYGYTF. This chain connects TRBV4-3 to TRBJ1-2; a weak D match, TRBD1 (6 bases). This CDR3 spans 15 amino acids. Trimming stripped 0 bases from V and 4 bases from J, with 12 bases between. Germline loops: CDR1 LGHNA, CDR2 YSLEER.

The V call is TRBV5-5, the J call TRBJ2-7, with D possibly being TRBD2 (6 bases). The germline CDR1 and CDR2 sequences are SGHKS and YYEKEE (reference sequence). The CDR3 spans 15 residues. V gave up 0 bases and J gave up 2 bases, with 12 bases separating them. CDR3 in amino acids: CASSLATRLPYEQYF. DNA for the CDR3: TGTGCCAGCAGCTTGGCGACTAGACTTCCCTACGAGCAGTACTTC. The complete variable domain, with remaining parts taken from reference TRBV5-5 and TRBJ2-7, reads DAGVTQSPTHLIKTRGQQVTLRCSPISGHKSVSWYQQVLGQGPQFIFQYYEKEERGRGNFPDRFSARQFPNYSSELNVNALLLGDSALYLCASSLATRLPYEQYFGPGTRLTVT.

This clone was counted a few times. This chain links TRBV5-4 with TRBJ2-7, with 12 bases identical to TRBD2. Losses at the gene ends were 4 bases for V and 4 bases for J; bases not matched to a gene: 9. This CDR3 contains 16 residues. Germline assignment: CDR1 SGHNT and CDR2 YYREEE (reference sequence). The CDR3 loop reads CASSDLLAGGTYEQYF. The CDR3 DNA is TGTGCCAGCAGCGACCTACTAGCGGGAGGAACTTACGAGCAGTACTTC.

V and J are TRBV14 and TRBJ2-7; D not resolved. The germline V gene has CDR1 SGHDN and CDR2 FVKESK. This CDR3 has 15 amino acids. Trimming shortened V by 2 bases and J by 7 bases, and 18 bases separated the two germline ends. The CDR3 is CASSQSTHVPMEQYF. The CDR3 DNA sequence: TGTGCCAGCAGCCAATCCACACACGTTCCCATGGAGCAGTACTTC.

The chain has TRBV25-1 and TRBJ2-1, with 7 bases that match TRBD1. The CDR3 is made up of 14 amino acids. After removal of 4 bases from V and 2 bases from J, the junction contained 2 bases not matched to a gene. Germline loops: CDR1 MGHDK, CDR2 SYGVNS. The CDR3 bases are TGTGCCAGCAGTGGGGACAGAACCTACAATGAGCAGTTCTTC. As protein: CASSGDRTYNEQFF. The full variable domain, with the rest looked up from reference TRBV25-1 and TRBJ2-1, is EADIYQTPRYLVIGTGKKITLECSQTMGHDKMYWYQQDPGMELHLIHYSYGVNSTEKGDLSSESTVSRIRTEHFPLTLESARPSHTSQYLCASSGDRTYNEQFFGPGTRLTVL.